The T cell receptor beta chain described here comes from a study of blood T cell repertoires in COVID-19 (dated by TCRdb to 2019 to 2021). About the investigation overall: Samples from collaborators originated in the United States, Italy and Spain and spanned both the acute and convalescent phases of COVID-19. The repertoires were released in a freely available public database meant as a resource for research on the immune response to SARS-CoV-2. The prospective study material was composed of cDNA or gDNA derived from T cells, B-cell-depleted T cells, or PBMCs. Nearly every sample came with metadata listing a de-identified subject ID, COVID-19 status, age in years and sex. Subjects who had been exposed to COVID-19, were actively infected with it, or had recovered from it provided the deeply sampled blood TCRbeta repertoires that made up the dataset. The samples were drawn from the first 160 participants of the ongoing ImmuneRACE study and from about 1,200 subjects provided by 6 global collaborators. HLA class I and class II types, where available, came from metadata supplied by the sample provider rather than from assay-based typing.

TCRbeta CDR3 regions were amplified from genomic DNA using the immunoSEQ Assay, a bias-controlled multiplex PCR. In the original analysis: Within the assay, amplification of reference gene primers was used to estimate how many nucleated cells each sample contained. Sequence reads were collapsed and filtered to measure the absolute abundance of every unique TCRbeta CDR3 rearrangement. Productive Simpson clonality was computed per sample as the square root of Simpson's diversity index over productive rearrangements. The table was pulled from immuneACCESS by TCRdb, which kept in-frame rearrangements only. Such tables lose some clones; where checked, under half of the loss comes from unresolved V genes, and the rest has no known cause. V, J and clone size were drawn from that table, and D and trimming were deduced from the DNA. The sample has roughly 92,000 clones on record, about nine tenths of them singletons. The leading ten clones occupy around 5.1% of the sample.

Whole blood was collected in K2EDTA tubes by collaborating institutions according to the institutions' own protocols. For TCRbeta analysis, collaborator samples were shipped as frozen whole blood, as isolated PBMCs, or as DNA extracted from either sample type. Based on the germline V gene, the CDR1 and CDR2 sequences are KGHSH and LQKENI. V is clipped by 2 bases and J by 7 bases, and the sequence between their germline boundaries is 15 bases long. The CDR3 holds 15 amino acids from the cysteine to the phenylalanine. Only CDR3 DNA is held: 45 bases, read in frame from base 1. On this clone itself: It has no known antigen specificity. Base qualities are not at hand, and no much larger clone is one base apart.

The paper's findings and limits, for the study overall: How much clinical and demographic metadata was included differed by source and by participant, and the metadata was provided uncurated.

The clonotype originates from a man aged 50-59 years with acute or convalescent COVID-19. The sample consisted of peripheral blood. Here the chain combines TRBV18 and TRBJ1-5; perhaps TRBD1 is the D gene, with 6 bases matching. The sequence in DNA is TGTGCCAGCTCACCAGTCCCAGGGGAGGGCCAGCCCCAGCATTTT. Protein translation: CASSPVPGEGQPQHF. The CDR3, completed at both ends by the reference TRBV18 and TRBJ1-5 genes, gives the full variable domain NAGVMQNPRHLVRRRGQEARLRCSPMKGHSHVYWYRQLPEEGLKFMVYLQKENIIDESGMPKERFSAEFPKEGPSILRIQQVVRGDSAAYFCASSPVPGEGQPQHFGDGTRLSIL.